The clone carrying this T cell receptor beta chain was counted only a few times. Its antigen remains unidentified. This record belongs to a study of T cells in Graves' hyperthyroidism and ophthalmopathy. The ends were cut back, 3 bases at V and 3 bases at J, with 14 bases in the middle. Per the germline V gene, CDR1 is LNHDA and CDR2 is SQIVND (reference sequence). This CDR3 has 16 amino acids. What was amplified from RNA transcripts were TCR beta CDR3 regions. First-round RT-PCR with HTBI primers amplified the TCR CDR3 region. In TCRdb, the multiplex PCR reads were re-called with MiXCR into one record per CDR3 protein. The sample includes roughly 840,000 distinct CDR3 sequences, 38% seen only once; the top ten take 8.9%. Study observations and caveats: It was a median about 7.1 months before onset that the model predicted ophthalmopathy. Patients with ophthalmopathy were separated from those with stable hyperthyroidism by a 13 V-J model. Most thyroid clonotypes that were expanded above 0.001 also turned up in blood.

Uncontrolled infections, other autoimmune diseases, pregnancy or lactation led to exclusion of patients. This sequence originates from a man in his late teens or twenties with Graves' hyperthyroidism. V usage is TRBV19 and J usage is TRBJ2-2, with D possibly TRBD1 on 5 matching bases. Sequences were obtained from blood. In nucleotides, the CDR3 is TGTGCCAGTAGTATCGGCCCAGGGTGGGACACCGGGGAGCTGTTTTTT. Its translation: CASSIGPGWDTGELFF. The entire variable domain, with the rest obtained from reference TRBV19 and TRBJ2-2, is as follows: DGGITQSPKYLFRKEGQNVTLSCEQNLNHDAMYWYRQDPGQGLRLIYYSQIVNDFQKGDIAEGYSVSREKKESFPLTVTSAQKNPTAFYLCASSIGPGWDTGELFFGEGSRLTVL.